A single T cell receptor (beta chain) is shown here with its context. This sample is part of a study of technical replicates of blood from a handful of donors. Clones were sequenced by immunoSEQ multiplex PCR, and TCRdb holds only the in-frame ones, with some missing. This table holds about 100,000 clones, approximately 96% found once. CDR3 length: 16 amino acids. Germline CDR1 SGHRS, CDR2 YFSETQ. With 4 bases clipped from V and 2 bases from J, the junction kept 8 bases outside the gene matches. V and J are TRBV5-1 and TRBJ2-3; 9 bases line up with TRBD2. This receptor was identified in a human donor in good health. Material for sequencing was T cells isolated from PBMCs. The CDR3: CASSPGAGGLTDTQYF. CDR3 nucleotides: TGCGCCAGCAGCCCCGGAGCGGGAGGCCTCACAGATACGCAGTATTTT.